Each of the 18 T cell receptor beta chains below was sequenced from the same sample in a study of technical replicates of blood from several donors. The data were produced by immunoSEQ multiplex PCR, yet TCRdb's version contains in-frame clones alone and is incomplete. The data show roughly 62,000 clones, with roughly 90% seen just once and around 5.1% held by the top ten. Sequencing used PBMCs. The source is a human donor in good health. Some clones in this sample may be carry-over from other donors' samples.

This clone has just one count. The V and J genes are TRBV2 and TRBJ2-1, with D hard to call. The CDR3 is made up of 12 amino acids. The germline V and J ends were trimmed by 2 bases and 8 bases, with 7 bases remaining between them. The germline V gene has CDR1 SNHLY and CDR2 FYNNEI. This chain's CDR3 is CASSESGHEQFF. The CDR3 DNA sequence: TGTGCCAGCAGTGAAAGTGGGCATGAGCAGTTCTTC.

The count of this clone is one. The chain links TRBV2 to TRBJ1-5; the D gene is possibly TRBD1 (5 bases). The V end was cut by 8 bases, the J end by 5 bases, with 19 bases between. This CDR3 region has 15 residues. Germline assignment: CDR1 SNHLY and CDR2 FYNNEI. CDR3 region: CASGARASGDQPQHF. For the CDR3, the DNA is TGTGCCAGCGGGGCCAGAGCTAGCGGGGATCAGCCCCAGCATTTT.

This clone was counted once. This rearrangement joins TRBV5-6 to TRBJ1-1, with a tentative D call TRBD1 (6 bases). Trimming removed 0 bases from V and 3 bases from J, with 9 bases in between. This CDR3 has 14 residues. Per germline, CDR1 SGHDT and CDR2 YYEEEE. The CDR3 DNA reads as TGTGCCAGCAGCTTGGTAGGGGGGGACACTGAAGCTTTCTTT. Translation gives CASSLVGGDTEAFF.

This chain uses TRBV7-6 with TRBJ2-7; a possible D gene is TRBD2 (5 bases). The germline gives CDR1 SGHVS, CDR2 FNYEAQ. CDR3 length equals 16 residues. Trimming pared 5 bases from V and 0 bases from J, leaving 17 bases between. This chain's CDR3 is CASSTRMGEGSYEQYF. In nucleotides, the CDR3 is TGTGCCAGCAGCACCCGGATGGGAGAGGGCTCCTACGAGCAGTACTTC.

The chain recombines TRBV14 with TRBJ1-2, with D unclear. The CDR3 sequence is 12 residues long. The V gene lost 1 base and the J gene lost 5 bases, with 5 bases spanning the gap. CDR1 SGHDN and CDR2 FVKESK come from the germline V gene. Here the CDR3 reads CASSQAGYGYTF. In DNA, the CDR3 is TGTGCCAGCAGCCAAGCCGGGTATGGCTACACCTTC.

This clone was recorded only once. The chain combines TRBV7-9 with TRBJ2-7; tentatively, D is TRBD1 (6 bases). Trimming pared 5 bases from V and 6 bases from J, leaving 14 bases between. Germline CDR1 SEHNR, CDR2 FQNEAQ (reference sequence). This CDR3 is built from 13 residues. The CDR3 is CASSPMTRGEQYF. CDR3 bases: TGTGCCAGCAGCCCAATGACCAGGGGCGAGCAGTACTTC.

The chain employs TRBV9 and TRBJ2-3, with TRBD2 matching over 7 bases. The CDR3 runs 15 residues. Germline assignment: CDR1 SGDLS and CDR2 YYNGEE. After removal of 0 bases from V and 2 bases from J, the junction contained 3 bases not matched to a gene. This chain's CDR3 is CASSVEGGNTDTQYF. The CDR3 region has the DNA TGTGCCAGCAGCGTAGAGGGAGGGAACACAGATACGCAGTATTTT.

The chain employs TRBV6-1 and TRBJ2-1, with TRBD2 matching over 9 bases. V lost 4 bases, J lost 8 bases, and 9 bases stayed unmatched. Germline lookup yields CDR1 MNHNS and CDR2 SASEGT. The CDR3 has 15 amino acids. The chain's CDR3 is CASSALAGGPHEQFF. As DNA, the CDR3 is TGTGCCAGCAGTGCCCTGGCGGGGGGGCCTCATGAGCAGTTCTTC.

DNA for the CDR3: TGCGCCAGCAGCCAGGCCACAGGGGGCGGTGGGGAGACCCAGTACTTC. Protein sequence: CASSQATGGGGETQYF. The chain joins TRBV4-1 to TRBJ2-5; 9 nucleotides align to TRBD1. Losses at the gene ends were 3 bases for V and 5 bases for J; bases not matched to a gene: 10. CDR3 length: 16 residues. The germline V gene encodes CDR1 MGHRA and CDR2 YSYEKL.

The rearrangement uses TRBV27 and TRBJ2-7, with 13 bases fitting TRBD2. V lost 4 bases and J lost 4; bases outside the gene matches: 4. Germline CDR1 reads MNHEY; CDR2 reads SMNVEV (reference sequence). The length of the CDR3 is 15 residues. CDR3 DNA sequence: TGTGCCAGCAGTTCCGGACTAGCGGGGGCGTACGAGCAGTACTTC. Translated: CASSSGLAGAYEQYF.

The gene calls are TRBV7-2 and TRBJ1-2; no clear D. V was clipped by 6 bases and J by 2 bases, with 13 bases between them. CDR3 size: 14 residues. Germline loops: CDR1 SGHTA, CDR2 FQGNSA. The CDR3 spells CASRMTGFNYGYTF. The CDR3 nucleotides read TGTGCCAGCAGGATGACCGGGTTCAACTATGGCTACACCTTC.

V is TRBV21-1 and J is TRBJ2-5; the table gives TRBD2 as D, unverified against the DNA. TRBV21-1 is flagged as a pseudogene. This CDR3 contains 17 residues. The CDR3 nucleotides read TGTGCCAGCAGCCCGGGACTAGCGGGTCCACCGGGGGAGACCCAGTACTTC. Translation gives CASSPGLAGPPGETQYF.

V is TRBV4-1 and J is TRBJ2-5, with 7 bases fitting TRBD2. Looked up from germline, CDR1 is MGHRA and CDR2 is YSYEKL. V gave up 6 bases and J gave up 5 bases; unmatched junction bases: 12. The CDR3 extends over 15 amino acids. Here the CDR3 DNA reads TGCGCCAGCAGATCCAGACTAGCAATTGTTGAGACCCAGTACTTC. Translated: CASRSRLAIVETQYF.

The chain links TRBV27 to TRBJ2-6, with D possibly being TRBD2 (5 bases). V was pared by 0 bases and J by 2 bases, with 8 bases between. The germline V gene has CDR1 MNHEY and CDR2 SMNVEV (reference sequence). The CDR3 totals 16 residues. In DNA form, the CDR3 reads TGTGCCAGCAGTTTATCAGGAGGTGCTGGGGCCAACGTCCTGACTTTC. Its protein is CASSLSGGAGANVLTF.

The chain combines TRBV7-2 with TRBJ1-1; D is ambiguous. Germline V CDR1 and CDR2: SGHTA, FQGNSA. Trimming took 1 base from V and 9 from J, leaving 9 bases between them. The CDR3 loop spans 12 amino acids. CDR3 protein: CASSLEIRKAFF. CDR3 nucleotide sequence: TGTGCCAGCAGCTTAGAAATCAGAAAAGCTTTCTTT.

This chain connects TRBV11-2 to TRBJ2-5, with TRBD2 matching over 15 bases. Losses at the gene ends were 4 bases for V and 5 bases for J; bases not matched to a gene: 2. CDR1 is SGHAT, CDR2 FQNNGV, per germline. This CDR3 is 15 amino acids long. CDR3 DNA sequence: TGTGCCAGCAGCTCCGGGACTAGCGGGGGGGAGACCCAGTACTTC. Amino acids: CASSSGTSGGETQYF. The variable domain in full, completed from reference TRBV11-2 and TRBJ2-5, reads EAGVAQSPRYKIIEKRQSVAFWCNPISGHATLYWYQQILGQGPKLLIQFQNNGVVDDSQLPKDRFSAERLKGVDSTLKIQPAKLEDSAVYLCASSSGTSGGETQYFGPGTRLLVL.

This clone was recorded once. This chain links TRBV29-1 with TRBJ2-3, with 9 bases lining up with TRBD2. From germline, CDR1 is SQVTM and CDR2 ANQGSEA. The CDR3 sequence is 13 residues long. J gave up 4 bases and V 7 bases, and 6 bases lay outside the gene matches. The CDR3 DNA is TGCAGCGGTAGCGGGGGTGGGGCAGATACGCAGTATTTT. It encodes CSGSGGGADTQYF.

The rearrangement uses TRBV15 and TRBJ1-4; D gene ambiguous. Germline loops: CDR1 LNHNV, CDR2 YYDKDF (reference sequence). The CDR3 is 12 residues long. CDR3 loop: CAAGNLGEKLFF. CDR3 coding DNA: TGTGCTGCGGGCAACCTGGGCGAAAAACTGTTTTTT.